The clone carrying this T cell receptor beta chain showed up just once. Donors were healthy Caucasian individuals from Russia aged about 6 to 100. With each sample, at least 5 micrograms of total RNA were extracted. Together with a sample-barcoded 5' primer, a J-beta primer mix was included in a second PCR lasting about 7 to 11 cycles. Every cDNA molecule carried a tag from a template-switch adaptor bearing 12 random nucleotides. No fewer than 3 million CDR3-containing paired-end reads came from each sample. TCRdb independently ran MiXCR on the 5' RACE reads; one entry per CDR3 protein. Altogether hundreds of thousands of distinct CDR3 sequences are present, roughly 26% being singletons, with the ten largest covering approximately 29%. The entry originates in a study of blood T cells in healthy people across ages. The CDR3 extends over 14 amino acids. V trimming: 7 bases; J trimming: 3 bases; junction bases outside the gene matches: 7.

The sample comprised blood. This TCR derives from a woman in her seventies in good health. The V gene is TRBV12-3 or TRBV12-4, the J gene TRBJ2-7; TRBD2 aligns across 9 bases. In nucleotides, the CDR3 is TGTGCCAGCAATCAAGCGGGGGGCCGCTACGAGCAGTACTTC. The encoded protein is CASNQAGGRYEQYF.